Listed below are T cell receptor beta chains from one sample, sequenced in a study of blood T cell repertoires in COVID-19. Clones were sequenced by immunoSEQ multiplex PCR, and TCRdb holds only the in-frame ones, with some missing. Of more than 130,000 clones in the sample, 84% were seen once. The sample consisted of peripheral blood. The receptor source for this set is a woman older than 75 in a cohort sampled during active or convalescent COVID-19. Both conserved end residues are part of each CDR3. D genes are given only for firm matches. The size of a clone is reported for some rows only, either as once, few or many, or as a class for expanded clones.

>few|TRBD2|TRBJ2-1|TRBV27
TGTGCCAGCAGTACCCCGACTAGCGCGTTGAATGAGCAGTTCTTC
CASSTPTSALNEQFF
>NA|TRBD2|TRBJ2-3|TRBV5-4
TGTGCCAGCAGCCCGGGGGGGGGACCTATCACAGATACGCAGTATTTT
CASSPGGGPITDTQYF
>NA|NA|TRBJ2-1|TRBV3-1/TRBV3-2
TGTGCCAGCAGCCAAGAGATCCAGGAAACCCAGTTCTTC
CASSQEIQETQFF
>NA|TRBD1|TRBJ2-1|TRBV19
TGTGCCAGTATAAGGACAGGCAGCTCCTACAATGAGCAGTTCTTC
CASIRTGSSYNEQFF
>NA|NA|TRBJ2-3|TRBV9
TGTGCCAGCAGTGATTTAGTGGCAGATACGCAGTATTTT
CASSDLVADTQYF
>NA|TRBD1|TRBJ2-7|TRBV19
TGTGCCAGTCAACTCAGGGGGGACAGGGTCTACGAGCAGTACTTC
CASQLRGDRVYEQYF
>NA|TRBD2|TRBJ2-1|TRBV19
TGTGCCAGTAGGATACTAGCGGGGGCCGAAAGCTCCTACAATGAGCAGTTCTTC
CASRILAGAESSYNEQFF
>once|TRBD2|TRBJ2-5|TRBV7-8
TGTGCCAGCAGCCCTCAGGTGGGCGGGGGGACCGAGACCCAGTACTTC
CASSPQVGGGTETQYF
>NA|TRBD1|TRBJ2-1|TRBV10-3
TGTGCCATCAGGGGGACAGTTATAGACAATGAGCAGTTCTTC
CAIRGTVIDNEQFF
>NA|NA|TRBJ1-1|TRBV7-2
TGTGCCAGCAGCTTAGGGGGGGGGCGCGGAAACACTGAAGCTTTCTTT
CASSLGGGRGNTEAFF
>NA|NA|TRBJ1-2|TRBV5-1
TGCGCCAGCAGCTTGGAGGGGGTCGGGTCTGGCTACACCTTC
CASSLEGVGSGYTF
>NA|NA|TRBJ2-5|TRBV4-1
TGCGCCAGCAGCCAGAGGAGGGACCAAAACGGGGAGACCCAGTACTTC
CASSQRRDQNGETQYF
>NA|TRBD1|TRBJ1-1|TRBV7-9
TGTGCCAGCACCCCATGGGGGACAGGGACCCTGATGAACACTGAAGCTTTCTTT
CASTPWGTGTLMNTEAFF
>NA|NA|TRBJ1-4|TRBV14
TGTGCCAGCAGCCCTAGAGTGGGGGCGGCTAATGAAAAACTGTTTTTT
CASSPRVGAANEKLFF
>NA|TRBD1|TRBJ2-3|TRBV5-8
TGTGCCAGCAGCCGGGACAGGATTAGCACAGATACGCAGTATTTT
CASSRDRISTDTQYF
>NA|TRBD2|TRBJ2-5|TRBV30
TGTGCCTGCGGCCTAGCGGTTGAGACCCAGTACTTC
CACGLAVETQYF
>NA|NA|TRBJ1-1|TRBV7-2
TGTGCCAGCAGCGAACAGCCGAACACTGAAGCTTTCTTT
CASSEQPNTEAFF
>NA|NA|TRBJ1-6|TRBV30
TGTGCCTGGAGGAGGAGCTCCTATAATTCACCCCTCCACTTT
CAWRRSSYNSPLHF
>NA|NA|TRBJ2-7|TRBV7-2
TGTGCCAGCAGCTTACTGGCTGCGGCGGGGAACGAGCAGTACTTC
CASSLLAAAGNEQYF
>NA|TRBD2|TRBJ2-3|TRBV6-2/TRBV6-3
TGTGCCAGCAGCCGAACTCAGACTAGCGGGGGGTCAGATACGCAGTATTTT
CASSRTQTSGGSDTQYF